The T cell receptor (beta chain) described here comes from a study of T cell responses to AZD1222 COVID-19 vaccine. CDR1 and CDR2 (germline): ENHRY, SYGVKD. The CDR3 is 14 amino acids. The junction had 10 bases not matched to a gene; V was cut back by 7 bases and J by 5 bases. TCRdb keeps only in-frame clones here, not all; method: immunoSEQ multiplex PCR. The data contain about 94,000 clones, nearly 90% of them singletons. The source material was peripheral blood, sampled on day 0 of AZD1222 vaccination. The TCR sequence derives from an adult in good health. The chain combines TRBV10-3 with TRBJ2-7, with TRBD2 matching over 8 bases. CDR3 residues: CAITPGLEIHEQYF. As DNA, the CDR3 is TGTGCCATCACCCCGGGACTAGAGATCCACGAGCAGTACTTC.